This TCR beta chain is from a study of blood T cell repertoires in COVID-19. Study-level background: Researchers got acute and convalescent COVID-19 samples from the United States, Italy and Spain. PBMCs, B-cell-depleted T cells, or T cells provided the cDNA or gDNA that made up the material.

Germline V CDR1 and CDR2: KGHDR, SFDVKD. The CDR3 consists of 18 residues. The J segment lost 4 bases and the V segment lost 3 bases, leaving 12 bases of the junction unmatched. In the authors' methods: The assay estimated nucleated cells by amplifying reference gene primers. Clones were sequenced by immunoSEQ multiplex PCR, and TCRdb holds only the in-frame ones, with some missing. Clone size and V and J calls were adopted from that table, with D and trimming inferred from the DNA. The sample shows about 160,000 clones, about 85% of them seen only once. Seattle researchers signed up patients amid active infection and tracked them longitudinally. The sample holds a few counts of this clone.

The sequenced material came from peripheral blood. The sequence came from a man at least 80 years old with COVID-19, enrolled during active disease. This chain links TRBV24-1 with TRBJ2-2; TRBD1 matches at 8 bases. In DNA form, the CDR3 reads TGTGCCACCAGTGATGCCGCCAGGGGGCAGGGGGGCACCGGGGAGCTGTTTTTT. It yields the protein CATSDAARGQGGTGELFF.